This passage covers 27 T cell receptor beta chains from one sample sequenced in a study of T-cell reconstitution after alpha-beta-depleted transplantation in children. Unique molecular identifiers were incorporated when the TCRbeta library was constructed. TCRdb passed the PCR reads through MiXCR, listing each CDR3 protein once. Of over 400,000 distinct CDR3 sequences in the sample, around an eighth were seen once. This material consisted of PBMCs from the stem cell graft donor, taken from the stem cell graft. Receptor source: a human donor who donated a stem cell graft to a child with combined immunodeficiency.

The chain combines TRBV10-3 with TRBJ2-7; 13 bases align to TRBD2. V dropped 6 bases and J dropped 1; count of bases not matched to a gene: 9. The CDR3 is made up of 17 amino acids. Germline CDR1 reads ENHRY; CDR2 reads SYGVKD. DNA of the CDR3: TGTGCCATCAGCGCGCGCGGGACTAGCGGGAAGTCCTACGAGCAGTACTTC. It codes for CAISARGTSGKSYEQYF.

This clonotype was recorded many times. Germline is not matched at one junction end, which may reflect a read error. In nucleotides, the CDR3 is TGCGCCAGCAGCTTCGGGGGTAACACCGGGGAGCTGTTTTTT. It yields the protein CASSFGGNTGELFF. The J gene is TRBJ2-2, the V gene TRBV12-3 or TRBV12-4, with D possibly being TRBD2 (6 bases). This CDR3 is 14 amino acids long.

This clonotype was seen a few times. The rearrangement joins TRBV20-1 to TRBJ2-3, with 14 bases fitting TRBD2. The germline CDR1 and CDR2 sequences are DFQATT and SNEGSKA (reference sequence). The CDR3 runs 13 residues. V lost 6 bases, J lost 5 bases, and 1 base stayed unmatched. The chain's CDR3 is CSAGTSGGDTQYF. The CDR3 DNA is TGCAGTGCCGGGACTAGCGGGGGAGATACGCAGTATTTT.

This clonotype was seen ten or more times. The chain employs TRBV3-1 and TRBJ2-1; D may correspond to TRBD1 or TRBD2 (5 bases each). V lost 6 bases and J 1 base, leaving 7 bases between the germline ends. This CDR3 contains 13 residues. CDR1 and CDR2 from the germline V gene are LGHDT and YNNKEL (reference sequence). This CDR3 reads CASRGVSYNEQFF. CDR3 sequence (DNA): TGTGCCAGCAGGGGGGTTTCCTACAATGAGCAGTTCTTC.

Notes on this clonotype: A much larger clone sits a single nucleotide away, making a read error possible. The V gene is TRBV6-1, the J gene TRBJ2-1; D possibly corresponds to TRBD1 (6 bases). Germline CDR1 is MNHNS and CDR2 is SASEGT. This CDR3 has 13 amino acids. The CDR3 loop is CASSSPGVNERFF. The CDR3 coding sequence is TGTGCCAGCAGCTCACCAGGGGTCAATGAGCGGTTCTTC.

This clonotype has more than one count but fewer than ten. A read error may account for a junction end that differs from germline. The gene calls are TRBV6-5 and TRBJ2-2, with 7 bases lining up with TRBD1. The CDR3 spans 16 residues. Germline-derived CDR1 and CDR2 are MNHEY and SVGAGI. Here the CDR3 reads CASRYTGAGNAGELFF. The CDR3 bases are TGTGCCAGCAGATACACAGGGGCTGGGAACGCCGGGGAGCTGTTTTTT.

The V gene is TRBV5-1, the J gene TRBJ1-2; 8 nucleotides match TRBD1. Looked up from germline, CDR1 is SGHRS and CDR2 is YFSETQ. The junction had 5 bases not matched to a gene; V was cut back by 4 bases and J by 3 bases. CDR3 size: 14 residues. CDR3 nucleotides: TGCGCCAGCAGCGCAGGACAGGGACACTATGGCTACACCTTC. Its protein is CASSAGQGHYGYTF. The full variable domain, rest sourced from reference TRBV5-1 and TRBJ1-2, is KAGVTQTPRYLIKTRGQQVTLSCSPISGHRSVSWYQQTPGQGLQFLFEYFSETQRNKGNFPGRFSGRQFSNSRSEMNVSTLELGDSALYLCASSAGQGHYGYTFGSGTRLTVV.

The CDR3 nucleotides are TGCGCCAGCAGCCAAGGGGCAGATCCGGGAGGGGGCAATGAGCAGTTCTTC. Amino acids: CASSQGADPGGGNEQFF. The chain joins TRBV4-3 to TRBJ2-1; 8 nucleotides line up with TRBD2. V shed 1 base, J shed 6 bases, and the junction held 11 bases outside the gene matches. The CDR3 sequence is 17 residues long. CDR1 is LGHNA, CDR2 YSLEER, per germline.

This clonotype was seen at least ten times. The chain has TRBV15 and TRBJ2-4; 8 positions agree with TRBD1. There are 21 residues in the CDR3. The trim removed 0 bases at V and 4 bases at J, leaving 20 bases unmatched. CDR1 and CDR2 (germline): LNHNV, YYDKDF (reference sequence). CDR3: CATSRERQGAYSWSWKNIQYF. The CDR3, as DNA: TGTGCCACCAGCAGAGAGAGGCAGGGGGCATACAGTTGGTCTTGGAAAAACATTCAGTACTTC.

J is TRBJ1-1 and V is TRBV20-1; TRBD1 is a possible D gene (5 bases). This CDR3 spans 12 amino acids. The V end lost 7 bases, the J end lost 1 base, and 10 bases lay between the germline ends. Germline V gives CDR1 DFQATT, CDR2 SNEGSKA (reference sequence). The CDR3: CSVNTGNTEAFF. In DNA form, the CDR3 reads TGCAGTGTAAATACAGGGAACACTGAAGCTTTCTTT.

J is TRBJ2-5 and V is TRBV5-4, with 8 bases that match TRBD1. V dropped 1 base and J dropped 2; count of bases not matched to a gene: 7. Looked up from germline, CDR1 is SGHNT and CDR2 is YYREEE (reference sequence). The CDR3 totals 16 residues. The CDR3 DNA is TGTGCCAGCAGCTTGTTCGCAACAGGGGGGCAAGAGACCCAGTACTTC. It codes for CASSLFATGGQETQYF.

The V gene is TRBV6-1, the J gene TRBJ1-1; D not certain. Germline CDR1 and CDR2: MNHNS and SASEGT. The germline V and J ends were trimmed by 7 bases and 5 bases, with 14 bases remaining between them. The CDR3 is 13 amino acids. CDR3 region: CASTSRVWTEAFF. The CDR3 region has the DNA TGTGCCAGCACCAGCAGAGTGTGGACTGAAGCTTTCTTT.

The gene calls are TRBV5-1 and TRBJ1-1; D might be TRBD1 (5 bases). The CDR3 totals 15 residues. The germline CDR1 and CDR2 sequences are SGHRS and YFSETQ. With 0 bases removed from V and 3 bases from J, the gap between germline ends came to 12 bases. The chain's CDR3 is CASSLDGGADTEAFF. The CDR3, as DNA: TGCGCCAGCAGCTTGGATGGGGGAGCGGACACTGAAGCTTTCTTT.

J is TRBJ2-1 and V is TRBV30; TRBD2 matches at 10 bases. CDR1 is GTSNPN and CDR2 is SVGIG in the germline V gene (reference sequence). Trimming at V came to 4 bases and at J to 8 bases, leaving 5 bases not matched to a gene. CDR3 length: 13 amino acids. The DNA for the CDR3 is TGTGCCTGGATGCTAGCGGGGGTCCATGAGCAGTTCTTC. Translating gives CAWMLAGVHEQFF.

This chain uses TRBV5-1 with TRBJ2-7; 7 bases fit TRBD1. Germline V gene lookup returns CDR1 SGHRS and CDR2 YFSETQ. This CDR3 contains 16 residues. V lost 0 bases and J lost 3; bases outside the gene matches: 9. The CDR3 protein is CASSLGRSGQIYEQYF. In DNA, the CDR3 is TGCGCCAGCAGCTTGGGACGGTCGGGACAGATCTACGAGCAGTACTTC.

In its sample, this clonotype was seen many times. This chain connects TRBV29-1 to TRBJ2-7; D is unclear. Per the germline V gene, CDR1 is SQVTM and CDR2 is ANQGSEA. The CDR3 sequence is 11 residues long. Trimming shortened V by 7 bases and J by 6 bases, and 13 bases separated the two germline ends. CDR3 DNA: TGCAGCGCTTCAAGGCTGGGCGAGCAGTACTTC. It codes for CSASRLGEQYF.

The CDR3 DNA follows: TGTGCCAGCAGGGGTAGCGGGGGGGTTGGGGAGACCCAGTACTTC. It yields the protein CASRGSGGVGETQYF. The chain has TRBV2 and TRBJ2-5; 11 positions match TRBD2. CDR1 SNHLY and CDR2 FYNNEI come from the germline V gene. The CDR3 consists of 15 residues. The trim removed 6 bases at V and 5 bases at J, leaving 8 bases unmatched.

The chain links TRBV12-3 or TRBV12-4 to TRBJ1-2; D is unclear. V was cut by 6 bases and J by 3 bases, with 14 bases left in between. The CDR3 is 14 amino acids. This CDR3 is CASSTAGVDYGYTF. CDR3 sequence (DNA): TGTGCCAGCAGCACCGCGGGCGTTGACTATGGCTACACCTTC.

This clonotype was observed a few times. The rearrangement links TRBV27 to TRBJ1-1, with 8 bases that match TRBD1. The germline gives CDR1 MNHEY, CDR2 SMNVEV (reference sequence). The CDR3 loop spans 14 amino acids. The V segment lost 4 bases and the J segment 1 base; nucleotides outside the gene matches: 2. The CDR3 coding sequence is TGTGCCAGCAGTTGGACAGGGCAGAACACTGAAGCTTTCTTT. It yields the protein CASSWTGQNTEAFF.

This clonotype was counted many times. The chain recombines TRBV5-5 with TRBJ2-7; D may be TRBD2 (6 bases). The length of the CDR3 is 14 residues. The germline V and J ends were trimmed by 2 bases and 5 bases, with 14 bases remaining between them. Germline V gene sequence: CDR1 SGHKS, CDR2 YYEKEE (reference sequence). The CDR3 here is CASSFAGSSNEQYF. The CDR3 nucleotides read TGTGCCAGCAGCTTTGCGGGAAGCAGTAACGAGCAGTACTTC.

A few counts support this clonotype. The chain combines TRBV14 with TRBJ2-2; D perhaps matches TRBD1 (5 bases). Trimming took 3 bases from V and 0 from J, leaving 8 bases between them. The CDR3 totals 15 residues. The germline gives CDR1 SGHDN, CDR2 FVKESK. The CDR3 here is CASSQRTSNTGELFF. The CDR3 DNA follows: TGTGCCAGCAGCCAGCGGACATCGAACACCGGGGAGCTGTTTTTT.

This clonotype was seen repeatedly, ten times or more. The genes are TRBV12-3 or TRBV12-4 and TRBJ2-2; possible D gene TRBD2, 5 bases. The CDR3 length is 14 residues. V was shortened by 7 bases and J by 4 bases, with 13 bases between the two germline ends. CDR3 sequence reads: CASTRSGITGELFF. DNA of the CDR3: TGTGCCAGCACCCGGTCGGGGATCACCGGGGAGCTGTTTTTT.

This clonotype was recorded many times. An end of the junction differs from the germline gene, which may be a read error. The chain links TRBV7-9 to TRBJ2-3, with TRBD2 matching 9 bases. This CDR3 has 14 residues. Germline V CDR1 and CDR2: SEHNR, FQNEAQ (reference sequence). This CDR3 is CASSFVAGVDKQYF. CDR3 coding DNA: TGTGCCAGCAGCTTCGTAGCGGGAGTTGATAAGCAGTATTTT.

Comment on this clonotype: This clone may be a read error of a much larger clone one base away. V and J are TRBV20-1 and TRBJ2-3; 8 positions match TRBD2. Per the germline V gene, CDR1 is DFQATT and CDR2 is SNEGSKA (reference sequence). The CDR3 consists of 15 residues. CDR3 loop: CCASPPAGDQDTQYF. The CDR3 DNA reads as TGCTGTGCTAGCCCCCCAGCGGGAGATCAGGATACGCAGTATTTT.

This clonotype was recorded a few times. The chain has TRBV9 and TRBJ2-7; TRBD1 aligns across 9 bases. This CDR3 contains 14 residues. CDR1 SGDLS and CDR2 YYNGEE come from the germline V gene. V dropped 4 bases and J dropped 4; count of bases not matched to a gene: 6. CDR3 sequence: CASSNRDRDYEQYF. CDR3 coding DNA: TGTGCCAGCAGCAACCGGGACAGGGATTACGAGCAGTACTTC. Variable domain in full (rest from reference TRBV9 and TRBJ2-7): DSGVTQTPKHLITATGQRVTLRCSPRSGDLSVYWYQQSLDQGLQFLIQYYNGEERAKGNILERFSAQQFPDLHSELNLSSLELGDSALYFCASSNRDRDYEQYFGPGTRLTVT.

This clonotype was observed a handful of times. V is TRBV19 and J is TRBJ2-1, with unresolved D. This CDR3 comprises 17 residues. V was trimmed by 0 bases and J by 5 bases, leaving 17 bases between them. Germline CDR1 is LNHDA and CDR2 is SQIVND (reference sequence). CDR3 amino acids: CASSIDTNSRANNEQFF. DNA for the CDR3: TGTGCCAGTAGTATAGATACGAACAGCCGAGCAAACAATGAGCAGTTCTTC.

This clonotype was picked up many times. The rearrangement links TRBV3-1 to TRBJ2-1; 8 bases fit TRBD1. Germline loops: CDR1 LGHDT, CDR2 YNNKEL (reference sequence). V shed 4 bases, J shed 4 bases, and the junction held 6 bases outside the gene matches. This CDR3 region has 15 residues. The CDR3 here is CASSPTGEIYNEQFF. DNA for the CDR3: TGTGCCAGCAGCCCGACAGGGGAAATATACAATGAGCAGTTCTTC.